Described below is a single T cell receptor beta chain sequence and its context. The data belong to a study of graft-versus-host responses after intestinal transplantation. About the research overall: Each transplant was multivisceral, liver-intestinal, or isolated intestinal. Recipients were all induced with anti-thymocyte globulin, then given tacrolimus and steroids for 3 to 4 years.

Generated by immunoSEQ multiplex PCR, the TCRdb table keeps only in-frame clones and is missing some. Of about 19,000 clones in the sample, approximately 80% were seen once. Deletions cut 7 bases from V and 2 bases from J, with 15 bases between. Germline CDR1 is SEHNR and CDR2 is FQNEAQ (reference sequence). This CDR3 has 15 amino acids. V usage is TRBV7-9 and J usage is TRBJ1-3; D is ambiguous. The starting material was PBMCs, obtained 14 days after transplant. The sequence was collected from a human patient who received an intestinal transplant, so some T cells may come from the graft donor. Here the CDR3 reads CASIPLVRAGNTIYF. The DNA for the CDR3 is TGTGCCAGCATTCCGCTTGTCCGAGCTGGAAACACCATATATTTT.